Detailed here is one T cell receptor beta chain. The antigen is unknown. These data belong to a study of PD-1 blockade in classical Hodgkin lymphoma. General study points: Lower baseline TCR diversity marked trial partial responders and progressors. No one has yet defined what causes the repertoire differences, which may be disease activity or prior therapy. There was a significant rise in CD4+ TCR diversity by C4D1, with no such rise for CD8+.

V lost 4 bases, J lost 3 bases, and 7 bases stayed unmatched. Germline values: CDR1 SGHTS, CDR2 YDEGEE. The CDR3 consists of 14 residues. Only in-frame clones appear in the TCRdb table, and some are missing; sequencing was by immunoSEQ multiplex PCR. Counted here are approximately 25,000 clones, 84% occurring once; the ten biggest clones make up roughly 1.8%. Each patient's relapse followed autologous stem cell transplantation, and brentuximab vedotin exposure varied. Magnetic depletion of unwanted cells isolated CD4+ T cells from thawed PBMCs. Under best response, outcomes were complete response, partial response or progressive disease.

The origin of this receptor is a human donor with classical Hodgkin lymphoma. The V and J genes are TRBV5-8 and TRBJ2-7; 7 bases match TRBD2. The sequencing here drew on CD4+ T cells from blood, taken at baseline. Written as DNA, the CDR3 is TGTGCCAGCAGCCGGGGGGTAACAGTCTACGAGCAGTACTTC. As protein: CASSRGVTVYEQYF.